Presented here are 17 T cell receptor beta chains from one specimen sequenced in a study of blood T cell repertoires in COVID-19. Repertoires were generated with immunoSEQ multiplex PCR, while TCRdb's copy carries only in-frame clones and drops some. The sample includes about 530,000 clones, approximately 88% of them seen just once. Sequenced input: peripheral blood. The origin of the receptors is a woman aged 45 to 65 with COVID-19, enrolled during active disease.

This chain connects TRBV28 to TRBJ2-7; 8 bases map to TRBD1. V shed 6 bases, J shed 0 bases, and the junction held 7 bases outside the gene matches. The CDR3 contains 15 residues. CDR1 and CDR2 from the germline V gene are MDHEN and SYDVKM. The CDR3 sequence is CASRETGAFSYEQYF. For the CDR3, the DNA is TGTGCCAGCAGGGAGACAGGGGCTTTCTCCTACGAGCAGTACTTC. Full variable domain (outside the CDR3, taken from reference TRBV28 and TRBJ2-7): DVKVTQSSRYLVKRTGEKVFLECVQDMDHENMFWYRQDPGLGLRLIYFSYDVKMKEKGDIPEGYSVSREKKERFSLILESASTNQTSMYLCASRETGAFSYEQYFGPGTRLTVT.

The chain combines TRBV10-3 with TRBJ1-6; the match to TRBD1 covers 7 bases. This CDR3 contains 13 residues. Per the germline V gene, CDR1 is ENHRY and CDR2 is SYGVKD. Unmatched junction bases numbered 3, after V lost 8 bases and J lost 5 bases. CDR3 sequence: CAIGGTDNSPLHF. In DNA, the CDR3 is TGTGCCATCGGGGGGACAGATAATTCACCCCTCCACTTT.

The chain joins TRBV5-1 to TRBJ2-7, with D unclear. V lost 1 base, J lost 3 bases, and 14 bases lay in between. This CDR3 has 15 residues. The germline gives CDR1 SGHRS, CDR2 YFSETQ. As DNA, the CDR3 is TGCGCCAGCAGCTTGCAGTCTCTTCCTCTCTACGAGCAGTACTTC. This codes for CASSLQSLPLYEQYF.

The J gene is TRBJ1-4, the V gene TRBV6-6; 9 bases fit TRBD1. The CDR3 loop spans 16 amino acids. The V and J ends lost 2 bases and 7 bases, in that order; junction bases with no gene match: 8. The V gene's germline CDR1 is MNHNY and CDR2 SVGAGI (reference sequence). CDR3 in amino acids: CASSYIQGARGEKLFF. The CDR3 DNA reads as TGTGCCAGCAGTTACATACAGGGGGCGCGGGGTGAAAAACTGTTTTTT.

Only a few counts were recorded for this clone. The chain is built from TRBV19 and TRBJ1-4, with D tentatively TRBD1 (6 bases). The CDR3 length is 13 residues. Germline V CDR1 and CDR2: LNHDA, SQIVND (reference sequence). V lost 10 bases and J lost 5, with 14 bases in between. CDR3 residues: CATRGQTNEKLFF. The CDR3 DNA reads as TGTGCCACCCGTGGACAGACGAATGAAAAACTGTTTTTT.

The chain is built from TRBV9 and TRBJ1-1, with D perhaps TRBD1 (6 bases). The CDR3 totals 14 residues. V was clipped by 5 bases and J by 0 bases, with 11 bases between them. Germline V gene lookup returns CDR1 SGDLS and CDR2 YYNGEE. The CDR3: CASSRDRLNTEAFF. The CDR3 bases are TGTGCCAGCAGTCGTGACAGGCTGAACACTGAAGCTTTCTTT. The full variable domain, its missing parts supplied by reference TRBV9 and TRBJ1-1, is DSGVTQTPKHLITATGQRVTLRCSPRSGDLSVYWYQQSLDQGLQFLIQYYNGEERAKGNILERFSAQQFPDLHSELNLSSLELGDSALYFCASSRDRLNTEAFFGQGTRLTVV.

Comments on this clone: The junction does not match germline at one end; this may be a read error. V and J are TRBV30 and TRBJ1-1; 7 bases map to TRBD1. The germline CDR1 and CDR2 sequences are GTSNPN and SVGIG (reference sequence). The CDR3 totals 13 residues. The CDR3 DNA reads as TGTGCCAGGAGGGACAGCCTACACACTGAAGCTTTCTTT. Its translation: CARRDSLHTEAFF.

V usage is TRBV25-1 and J usage is TRBJ2-7; 9 bases fit TRBD2. This CDR3 has 14 amino acids. Germline V gives CDR1 MGHDK, CDR2 SYGVNS. V was pared by 2 bases and J by 1 base, with 0 bases of the junction left unmatched. CDR3 DNA sequence: TGTGCCAGCAGTGAACTAGCGGGGTCCTACGAGCAGTACTTC. Residues: CASSELAGSYEQYF.

The V call is TRBV5-1, the J call TRBJ2-1, with TRBD1 matching 8 bases. Germline trimming cut 2 bases from V and 10 bases from J; bases unmatched to any gene: 5. Germline loops: CDR1 SGHRS, CDR2 YFSETQ. The CDR3 runs 13 residues. The CDR3: CASSLSGGYEQFF. The CDR3 nucleotides are TGCGCCAGCAGCTTATCAGGGGGCTACGAGCAGTTCTTC.

This clone was seen only once. The gene calls are TRBV7-8 and TRBJ2-6; 7 bases are a match to TRBD1. CDR1 is SGHVS and CDR2 is FQNEAQ in the germline V gene. CDR3 length equals 18 residues. Trimming took 5 bases from V and 0 from J; bases not matched to a gene: 10. The CDR3 nucleotides are TGTGCCAGCAGCCCCCGCCGACAGGGAATCTCTGGGGCCAACGTCCTGACTTTC. This translates into CASSPRRQGISGANVLTF.

This clone appeared a few times. The V and J genes are TRBV4-1 and TRBJ1-5, with D possibly matching TRBD1 (5 bases). The CDR3 runs to 15 residues. Germline values: CDR1 MGHRA, CDR2 YSYEKL. Trimming left V 3 bases short and J 6 bases short, with 15 bases between. The CDR3 DNA reads as TGCGCCAGCAGCCAGGCCCATCAGGGTTTTCAGCCCCAGCATTTT. This encodes CASSQAHQGFQPQHF.

The chain is built from TRBV6-5 and TRBJ2-7, with 7 bases identical to TRBD2. V lost 6 bases, J lost 0 bases, and 5 bases stayed unmatched. The length of the CDR3 is 14 residues. From germline, CDR1 is MNHEY and CDR2 SVGAGI. CDR3 DNA sequence: TGTGCCAGCAGCCCCGGGGAGGGCTCCTACGAGCAGTACTTC. Its translation: CASSPGEGSYEQYF.

This clone was detected once. J is TRBJ2-7 and V is TRBV10-1; the match to TRBD1 covers 8 bases. From germline, CDR1 is WNHNN and CDR2 SYGVQD (reference sequence). CDR3 length equals 15 residues. V gave up 8 bases and J gave up 2 bases; unmatched junction bases: 11. Here the CDR3 DNA reads TGCGCCAGCCCCCGACTCAGGGGGCCACCCTACGAGCAGTACTTC. Translation gives CASPRLRGPPYEQYF.

CDR3 sequence: CASGGRGGPTEAFF. CDR3 DNA: TGTGCCAGCGGAGGCCGGGGGGGGCCCACTGAAGCTTTCTTT. This chain joins TRBV5-8 and TRBJ1-1; tentatively, D is TRBD1 (6 bases). Germline CDR1 is SGHTS and CDR2 is YDEGEE. V was trimmed by 7 bases and J by 4 bases, leaving 17 bases between them. The CDR3 totals 14 residues.

The rearrangement uses TRBV30 and TRBJ1-2, with a weak D call TRBD1 (6 bases). The germline V gene encodes CDR1 GTSNPN and CDR2 SVGIG (reference sequence). The V end lost 8 bases, the J end lost 2 bases, and 18 bases lay between the germline ends. CDR3 length: 14 amino acids. The CDR3 is CAHGQGTRNYGYTF. In DNA form, the CDR3 reads TGTGCCCACGGGCAGGGGACGAGAAACTATGGCTACACCTTC.

The chain employs TRBV28 and TRBJ1-4; D remains ambiguous. Trimming left V 7 bases short and J 0 bases short, with 6 bases between. The CDR3 length is 13 residues. Germline CDR1 and CDR2: MDHEN and SYDVKM. CDR3 loop: CASKQTTNEKLFF. CDR3 nucleotide sequence: TGTGCCAGCAAACAAACAACTAATGAAAAACTGTTTTTT.

Written as DNA, the CDR3 is TGTGCCAGCAGGGCAAACAGGAACACTGAAGCTTTCTTT. Protein: CASRANRNTEAFF. The chain is built from TRBV12-3 or TRBV12-4 and TRBJ1-1; D not resolved. There are 13 residues in the CDR3. Trimming stripped 6 bases from V and 1 base from J, with 9 bases between.